One and the same sample provided the 29 T cell receptor beta chains below, sequenced in a study of PD-L1 blockade in urothelial cancer. Clones were sequenced by immunoSEQ multiplex PCR, and TCRdb holds only the in-frame ones, with some missing. Here the sample spans around 100,000 clones, 91% being singletons. This sample's time point: peripheral blood 6 weeks after treatment start. The specimen was PBMCs, collected around atezolizumab (anti-PD-L1) treatment. These receptors were obtained from a man aged 55-75 years with urothelial cancer.

This clone was recorded a few times. The rearrangement links TRBV28 to TRBJ2-1; D is possibly TRBD2 (5 bases). CDR1 and CDR2 from the germline V gene are MDHEN and SYDVKM. V was pared by 1 base and J by 8 bases, with 9 bases between. The CDR3 loop spans 13 amino acids. CDR3 sequence: CASSLSGRDEQFF. CDR3 sequence (DNA): TGTGCCAGCAGTTTATCCGGGCGGGATGAGCAGTTCTTC.

V and J are TRBV28 and TRBJ2-2; TRBD2 might be the D (5 bases). V lost 9 bases and J 0 bases, leaving 11 bases between the germline ends. Germline values: CDR1 MDHEN, CDR2 SYDVKM. This CDR3 has 14 amino acids. CDR3 bases: TGTGCCAGTAGGGCGGAGGCGAACACCGGGGAGCTGTTTTTT. As protein: CASRAEANTGELFF.

This clone appeared once. The DNA of the CDR3 is TGCGCCAGCAGCTTGGAGCAGGGCCGCACTGAAGCTTTCTTT. It codes for CASSLEQGRTEAFF. The chain joins TRBV5-1 to TRBJ1-1; perhaps TRBD1 as D (5 bases). Looked up from germline, CDR1 is SGHRS and CDR2 is YFSETQ. The CDR3 is 14 residues long. Trimming stripped 0 bases from V and 4 bases from J, with 10 bases between.

The chain has TRBV9 and TRBJ2-6; D unresolved. CDR3 length equals 14 residues. With 2 bases removed from V and 2 bases from J, the gap between germline ends came to 5 bases. Germline V gene sequence: CDR1 SGDLS, CDR2 YYNGEE. CDR3 nucleotides: TGTGCCAGCAGCGTGGGCCCTGGGGCCAACGTCCTGACTTTC. Translating it yields CASSVGPGANVLTF.

The rearrangement joins TRBV9 to TRBJ2-5, with no clear D. There are 13 residues in the CDR3. Trimming removed 0 bases from V and 5 bases from J, with 8 bases in between. Germline-derived CDR1 and CDR2 are SGDLS and YYNGEE. The CDR3 here is CASSVAGIETQYF. The CDR3 nucleotides are TGTGCCAGCAGCGTAGCGGGTATTGAGACCCAGTACTTC.

The rearrangement joins TRBV7-6 to TRBJ2-1, with D unresolved. The CDR3 loop spans 12 amino acids. Per germline, CDR1 SGHVS and CDR2 FNYEAQ. The V end lost 3 bases, the J end lost 5 bases, and 5 bases lay between the germline ends. DNA of the CDR3: TGTGCCAGCAGCTTCCGGGACAATGAGCAGTTCTTC. Its translation is CASSFRDNEQFF.

V usage is TRBV7-2 and J usage is TRBJ2-7; the match to TRBD2 covers 11 bases. J lost 1 base, V lost 5 bases, and 7 bases had no gene match. This CDR3 is 16 amino acids long. Germline-derived CDR1 and CDR2 are SGHTA and FQGNSA. The CDR3 loop is CASSVDGTSGSYEQYF. CDR3 DNA: TGTGCCAGCAGCGTTGATGGGACTAGCGGTTCCTACGAGCAGTACTTC.

The chain links TRBV11-2 to TRBJ1-2; no reliable D call. Trimming removed 2 bases at V and 8 bases at J, with 15 bases between. Germline values: CDR1 SGHAT, CDR2 FQNNGV. The CDR3 is 14 amino acids. CDR3 DNA: TGTGCCAGCAGCTTATTCGTGGACTTGGGAGGCTACACCTTC. Translated, it gives CASSLFVDLGGYTF.

The genes are TRBV7-2 and TRBJ2-3; D possibly corresponds to TRBD1 (5 bases). This CDR3 is built from 14 residues. Germline CDR1 and CDR2: SGHTA and FQGNSA. Trimming cost V 3 bases and J 4 bases, with 11 bases left between them. The CDR3 nucleotides read TGTGCCAGCAGCTTGGCCGCCAGGGCAGATACGCAGTATTTT. Translating it yields CASSLAARADTQYF.

The gene calls are TRBV5-6 and TRBJ2-2; 8 bases fit TRBD2. This CDR3 comprises 15 residues. V trimming: 3 bases; J trimming: 1 base; junction bases outside the gene matches: 2. In germline, CDR1 is SGHDT, CDR2 YYEEEE. The CDR3 region is CASSWGLENTGELFF. The DNA of the CDR3 is TGTGCCAGCAGCTGGGGACTAGAGAACACCGGGGAGCTGTTTTTT. The full variable domain, completed using reference TRBV5-6 and TRBJ2-2, is DAGVTQSPTHLIKTRGQQVTLRCSPKSGHDTVSWYQQALGQGPQFIFQYYEEEERQRGNFPDRFSGHQFPNYSSELNVNALLLGDSALYLCASSWGLENTGELFFGEGSRLTVL.

The V call is TRBV5-8, the J call TRBJ2-7; 11 nucleotides align to TRBD2. Trimming removed 6 bases from V and 2 bases from J; junction bases left unmatched: 4. The CDR3 totals 14 residues. Germline CDR1 reads SGHTS; CDR2 reads YDEGEE. Here the CDR3 reads CASTLAGGPYEQYF. In DNA, the CDR3 is TGTGCCAGCACCCTAGCGGGAGGCCCCTACGAGCAGTACTTC.

The chain uses TRBV11-2 and TRBJ1-1; no firm D call. From germline, CDR1 is SGHAT and CDR2 FQNNGV. The CDR3 totals 14 residues. V lost 4 bases to trimming and J lost 5 bases, with 14 bases between them. CDR3 nucleotides: TGTGCCAGCAGCTATATCGCACCGGAGACTGAAGCTTTCTTT. This sequence encodes CASSYIAPETEAFF.

The CDR3 here is CASSDPGYTDTQYF. The DNA of the CDR3 is TGTGCCAGCAGTGACCCGGGATACACAGATACGCAGTATTTT. The chain carries TRBV6-1 and TRBJ2-3; perhaps TRBD2 as D (5 bases). Per the germline V gene, CDR1 is MNHNS and CDR2 is SASEGT. The CDR3 covers 14 residues. V was cut by 3 bases and J by 2 bases, with 9 bases left in between.

The chain employs TRBV4-3 and TRBJ2-3; 10 nucleotides align to TRBD2. The V segment lost 0 bases and the J segment 6 bases; nucleotides outside the gene matches: 12. The CDR3 is 18 amino acids. Germline V gene data show CDR1 as LGHNA and CDR2 as YSLEER. In nucleotides, the CDR3 is TGCGCCAGCAGCCAAGAACGTCCAGCGGGAGGGCCAGGTGATACGCAGTATTTT. This encodes CASSQERPAGGPGDTQYF.

The chain joins TRBV5-1 to TRBJ2-7; TRBD1 aligns across 10 bases. The CDR3 has 13 residues. The J segment lost 6 bases and the V segment lost 7 bases, leaving 7 bases of the junction unmatched. Germline assignment: CDR1 SGHRS and CDR2 YFSETQ. CDR3 in DNA: TGCGCCAGCTGGGGGACAGGGGAAGGCGAGCAGTACTTC. Protein product: CASWGTGEGEQYF.

The chain joins TRBV7-3 to TRBJ1-4; 8 bases line up with TRBD1. The CDR3 extends over 16 amino acids. CDR1 is SGHTA and CDR2 is FQGTGA in the germline V gene. The V gene end was trimmed by 5 bases and the J gene end by 2 bases; junction bases not matched to a gene: 7. CDR3 protein: CASSPRTGFTNEKLFF. The CDR3 DNA reads as TGTGCCAGCAGCCCAAGGACAGGGTTTACTAATGAAAAACTGTTTTTT.

This rearrangement joins TRBV27 to TRBJ2-1; TRBD1 agrees at 8 bases. Per germline, CDR1 MNHEY and CDR2 SMNVEV (reference sequence). V was clipped by 6 bases and J by 3 bases; unmatched bases: 7. The CDR3 is 15 amino acids. The CDR3 DNA reads as TGTGCCAGCAGCCAACAGGGGGTGAGCTACAATGAGCAGTTCTTC. Translation: CASSQQGVSYNEQFF.

V and J are TRBV10-2 and TRBJ2-1; 11 nucleotides align to TRBD2. This CDR3 is built from 14 residues. The V gene's germline CDR1 is WSHSY and CDR2 SAAADI. V gave up 4 bases and J gave up 5 bases; unmatched junction bases: 1. CDR3 DNA: TGCGCCAGCAGTGCTAGCGGGGGGAACAATGAGCAGTTCTTC. It is translated as CASSASGGNNEQFF.

The chain couples TRBV4-1 to TRBJ2-3; D unclear. In germline, CDR1 is MGHRA, CDR2 YSYEKL. Trimming pared 1 base from V and 7 bases from J, leaving 12 bases between. The CDR3 has 14 residues. The CDR3, as DNA: TGCGCCAGCAGCCAAGGAGGCGCGCTCAATACGCAGTATTTT. Amino acid sequence: CASSQGGALNTQYF.

This CDR3 reads CASSLGAGAQADTQYF. As DNA, the CDR3 is TGTGCCAGCAGCTTAGGAGCGGGGGCCCAGGCAGATACGCAGTATTTT. The J gene is TRBJ2-3, the V gene TRBV7-2, with 8 nucleotides matching TRBD2. Germline V gene data show CDR1 as SGHTA and CDR2 as FQGNSA. The V gene end was trimmed by 1 base and the J gene end by 4 bases; junction bases not matched to a gene: 7. The CDR3 covers 16 residues.

The V and J genes are TRBV7-2 and TRBJ2-3; unclear D gene. The CDR3 consists of 12 residues. Germline CDR1 SGHTA, CDR2 FQGNSA. The V end lost 4 bases, the J end lost 8 bases, and 10 bases lay between the germline ends. DNA of the CDR3: TGTGCCAGCAGCTACTCACCTGGTACGCAGTATTTT. It encodes CASSYSPGTQYF.

The chain employs TRBV4-1 and TRBJ2-7; 7 bases match TRBD1. The CDR3 is made up of 16 amino acids. From germline, CDR1 is MGHRA and CDR2 YSYEKL. The V and J ends lost 4 bases and 3 bases, in that order; junction bases with no gene match: 12. The CDR3 spells CASSLSQRTGDYEQYF. The CDR3 DNA sequence: TGCGCCAGCAGCCTATCCCAAAGGACAGGTGACTACGAGCAGTACTTC.

The chain carries TRBV28 and TRBJ2-7; TRBD1 matches at 9 bases. V lost 4 bases to trimming and J lost 2 bases; unmatched junction nucleotides: 9. Germline CDR1 reads MDHEN; CDR2 reads SYDVKM. The CDR3 runs 16 residues. The CDR3 nucleotides are TGTGCCAGCAGTTCACAAGGGACAGGGCGACCCTACGAGCAGTACTTC. It encodes CASSSQGTGRPYEQYF. Complete variable domain (other parts from reference TRBV28 and TRBJ2-7): DVKVTQSSRYLVKRTGEKVFLECVQDMDHENMFWYRQDPGLGLRLIYFSYDVKMKEKGDIPEGYSVSREKKERFSLILESASTNQTSMYLCASSSQGTGRPYEQYFGPGTRLTVT.

The rearrangement uses TRBV20-1 and TRBJ2-1; tentatively, D is TRBD2 (6 bases). The CDR3 consists of 11 residues. From germline, CDR1 is DFQATT and CDR2 SNEGSKA (reference sequence). V lost 6 bases to trimming and J lost 15 bases, with 18 bases between them. The CDR3 sequence: CSARGDGRGFF. Written as DNA, the CDR3 is TGCAGTGCACGAGGGGACGGGAGAGGGTTCTTC.

The genes are TRBV19 and TRBJ2-6; 8 bases align to TRBD1. CDR3 length: 18 amino acids. Trimming took 7 bases from V and 0 from J; bases not matched to a gene: 11. The germline V gene has CDR1 LNHDA and CDR2 SQIVND (reference sequence). CDR3 in amino acids: CASTRDAGGVSGANVLTF. The CDR3 DNA reads TGTGCCAGTACCCGTGACGCAGGGGGCGTCTCTGGGGCCAACGTCCTGACTTTC.

Here the CDR3 reads CASSLARGLAGYNEQFF. The CDR3 DNA reads as TGTGCCAGCAGCTTAGCGCGGGGCCTAGCGGGTTACAATGAGCAGTTCTTC. The chain carries TRBV7-2 and TRBJ2-1, with 8 bases fitting TRBD2. Germline V gene sequence: CDR1 SGHTA, CDR2 FQGNSA. The CDR3 consists of 17 residues. J was trimmed by 4 bases and V by 0 bases; bases with no gene match: 8.

This CDR3 is CASSTQQGPSYGYTF. In DNA form, the CDR3 reads TGTGCCAGCAGTACTCAACAGGGGCCCTCGTATGGCTACACCTTC. V is TRBV6-5 and J is TRBJ1-2; 7 bases are a match to TRBD1. V shed 5 bases, J shed 5 bases, and the junction held 11 bases outside the gene matches. Germline V gene lookup returns CDR1 MNHEY and CDR2 SVGAGI. The CDR3 has 15 amino acids.

V is TRBV11-3 and J is TRBJ2-2, with 7 bases aligning to TRBD2. Trimming took 0 bases from V and 6 from J; bases not matched to a gene: 7. The CDR3 length is 16 residues. Germline CDR1 and CDR2: SGHNT and YENEEA. As DNA, the CDR3 is TGTGCCAGCAGCTTAGATACCCTAGGACTAGCCGGGGAGCTGTTTTTT. It is translated as CASSLDTLGLAGELFF.

This clone was counted only a few times. V is TRBV10-3 and J is TRBJ1-2; tentatively, D is TRBD1 (5 bases). CDR3 length: 12 residues. The V end lost 3 bases, the J end lost 8 bases, and 10 bases lay between the germline ends. The germline CDR1 and CDR2 sequences are ENHRY and SYGVKD. CDR3 protein: CAISDQQAGYTF. Written as DNA, the CDR3 is TGTGCCATCAGTGATCAACAGGCCGGCTACACCTTC.